A single sample gave rise to the 23 T cell receptor beta chains below, sequenced in a study of molecular identifiers for immune sequencing clone quantification. Each CDR3 protein is one row after TCRdb ran MiXCR on the PCR reads. Of around 480,000 distinct CDR3 sequences listed, around 25% are singletons. The sequenced sample was naive CD8+ T cells from blood, with Jurkat cell RNA spiked in. Subset noted: FACS-sorted CD8+CD4-CCR7+CD45RA+ naive T cells. All receptors come from a human donor in good health. Some libraries in this study had Jurkat cell RNA spiked in.

A remark on this clonotype: Possible read error: a much larger clone is one base away. CDR3 protein: CASWTSGEERYF. For the CDR3, the DNA is TGTGCCAGCTGGACTAGCGGGGAAGAGCGGTACTTC. This chain connects TRBV6-5 to TRBJ2-7; 12 nucleotides agree with TRBD2. From germline, CDR1 is MNHEY and CDR2 SVGAGI. There are 12 residues in the CDR3.

This clonotype was recorded a few times. The CDR3 loop is CASRTFSDEQFF. The CDR3 bases are TGTGCCAGCAGGACTTTTAGCGATGAGCAGTTCTTC. This chain joins TRBV6-1 and TRBJ2-1; TRBD2 might be the D (5 bases). This CDR3 is built from 12 residues. Germline lookup yields CDR1 MNHNS and CDR2 SASEGT. V lost 6 bases, J lost 8 bases, and 11 bases lay in between.

Concerning this clonotype: One end of the junction is discordant with germline, which a read error may explain. The chain is built from TRBV5-3 and TRBJ2-1; 8 bases are a match to TRBD2. TRBV5-3 is an open reading frame whose function is uncertain. CDR3 length: 15 residues. The CDR3 nucleotides are TGTGCCAGCAGCTCGTCGGGAGGGCCAGTGCATGAGCAGTTCTTC. Its translation: CASSSSGGPVHEQFF.

This clonotype has a count of ten or more. The chain recombines TRBV7-9 with TRBJ2-3, with 9 bases identical to TRBD2. There are 15 residues in the CDR3. With V trimmed by 5 bases and J by 5 bases, 8 bases remained unmatched. Germline values: CDR1 SEHNR, CDR2 FQNEAQ (reference sequence). CDR3 sequence (DNA): TGTGCCAGCAGCCCGACTAGCGGCCGGGTAGATACGCAGTATTTT. Its translation: CASSPTSGRVDTQYF.

This clonotype has a count of ten or more. The genes are TRBV2 and TRBJ1-5; D not certain. V was pared by 4 bases and J by 2 bases, with 9 bases between. CDR1 SNHLY and CDR2 FYNNEI come from the germline V gene. The CDR3 is made up of 14 amino acids. CDR3 coding DNA: TGTGCCAGCAGTGCAGGAAACGGCAATCAGCCCCAGCATTTT. As protein: CASSAGNGNQPQHF.

V gene TRBV7-2 combines with J gene TRBJ2-7; the match to TRBD2 covers 8 bases. Looked up from germline, CDR1 is SGHTA and CDR2 is FQGNSA. This CDR3 spans 18 amino acids. Germline trimming cut 5 bases from V and 0 bases from J; bases unmatched to any gene: 15. CDR3 in DNA: TGTGCCAGCAGCCCCCTCTTTTCTAGCGGGTGGGTCTCCTACGAGCAGTACTTC. Translation gives CASSPLFSSGWVSYEQYF. Full variable domain (outside the CDR3, taken from reference TRBV7-2 and TRBJ2-7): GAGVSQSPSNKVTEKGKDVELRCDPISGHTALYWYRQSLGQGLEFLIYFQGNSAPDKSGLPSDRFSAERTGGSVSTLTIQRTQQEDSAVYLCASSPLFSSGWVSYEQYFGPGTRLTVT.

This clonotype was seen at least ten times. The chain couples TRBV29-1 to TRBJ2-2; 10 bases are shared with TRBD1. The CDR3 length is 15 residues. Germline CDR1 and CDR2: SQVTM and ANQGSEA. Trimming took 2 bases from V and 8 from J; bases not matched to a gene: 8. The CDR3 sequence is CSVEMGTGVRGELFF. CDR3 nucleotides: TGCAGCGTTGAAATGGGGACAGGGGTTCGTGGGGAGCTGTTTTTT.

On this clonotype itself: This may be a read error: a much more frequent sequence differs by one nucleotide. The chain carries TRBV14 and TRBJ1-1; D call uncertain. Germline V lookup: CDR1 SGHDN, CDR2 FVKESK. This CDR3 spans 15 amino acids. Trimming stripped 3 bases from V and 4 bases from J, with 15 bases between. The CDR3: CASSHPSTMSTEAFF. In nucleotides, the CDR3 is TGTGCCAGCAGCCACCCCTCAACCATGAGCACTGAAGCTTTCTTT.

This chain uses TRBV2 with TRBJ2-7; D is undetermined. V was cut by 3 bases and J by 0 bases, with 6 bases left in between. From germline, CDR1 is SNHLY and CDR2 FYNNEI. This CDR3 has 13 amino acids. The CDR3 protein is CASSESNSYEQYF. CDR3 DNA: TGTGCCAGCAGTGAGTCTAACTCCTACGAGCAGTACTTC.

The rearrangement uses TRBV19 and TRBJ2-7; 8 bases match TRBD2. The germline V gene has CDR1 LNHDA and CDR2 SQIVND (reference sequence). Losses at the gene ends were 6 bases for V and 5 bases for J; bases not matched to a gene: 9. This CDR3 is built from 14 residues. The CDR3 bases are TGTGCCAGTAGCGGCGGGGGGAGAATGAACGAGCAGTACTTC. Its translation: CASSGGGRMNEQYF.

This clonotype came up a few times. The chain couples TRBV5-5 to TRBJ1-5, with 8 bases aligning to TRBD1. CDR3 size: 17 residues. Trimming at V came to 4 bases and at J to 6 bases, leaving 15 bases not matched to a gene. Germline lookup yields CDR1 SGHKS and CDR2 YYEKEE (reference sequence). The CDR3 loop is CASSPRQGTLAGQPQHF. The CDR3 coding sequence is TGTGCCAGCAGCCCGAGACAGGGGACTTTAGCAGGTCAGCCCCAGCATTTT.

This clonotype was picked up many times. J is TRBJ2-7 and V is TRBV7-9; D is unresolved. The germline V gene encodes CDR1 SEHNR and CDR2 FQNEAQ (reference sequence). Deletions cut 4 bases from V and 3 bases from J, with 16 bases between. This CDR3 region has 15 residues. The CDR3 spells CASSSTGTALYEQYF. The CDR3 coding sequence is TGTGCCAGCAGCTCAACCGGTACAGCTCTCTACGAGCAGTACTTC.

The sample holds many counts of this clonotype. The rearrangement joins TRBV29-1 to TRBJ2-3; 7 nucleotides match TRBD1. CDR3 length equals 13 residues. V shed 2 bases, J shed 3 bases, and the junction held 2 bases outside the gene matches. The germline CDR1 and CDR2 sequences are SQVTM and ANQGSEA. The CDR3 bases are TGCAGCGTTGAAAGGGGGCTTACAGATACGCAGTATTTT. Its translation is CSVERGLTDTQYF.

The chain couples TRBV4-1 to TRBJ2-1; possible D gene TRBD1, 5 bases. The CDR3 runs to 15 residues. Trimming pared 3 bases from V and 1 base from J, leaving 10 bases between. Germline V gives CDR1 MGHRA, CDR2 YSYEKL. This CDR3 reads CASSHDSDSYNEQFF. DNA for the CDR3: TGCGCCAGCAGCCACGACAGCGATTCCTACAATGAGCAGTTCTTC.

Written as DNA, the CDR3 is TGTGCCAGCAGCTTTGAACCTCAGGGGGGTTCCTACGAGCAGTACTTC. Translation: CASSFEPQGGSYEQYF. The J gene is TRBJ2-7, the V gene TRBV7-9; D perhaps matches TRBD1 (7 bases). The germline V gene encodes CDR1 SEHNR and CDR2 FQNEAQ (reference sequence). Between the trimmed V and J ends, which lost 3 bases and 1 base, there was a span of 16 bases. The CDR3 is made up of 16 amino acids.

The gene calls are TRBV7-6 and TRBJ2-3; 12 nucleotides align to TRBD2. From germline, CDR1 is SGHVS and CDR2 FNYEAQ. This CDR3 comprises 19 residues. V dropped 5 bases and J dropped 5; count of bases not matched to a gene: 17. The CDR3 DNA reads TGTGCCAGCAGCCTGACGCTAGCGGGAGGGCCGAGTCAGGGAGATACGCAGTATTTT. It codes for CASSLTLAGGPSQGDTQYF. The entire variable domain, with the rest obtained from reference TRBV7-6 and TRBJ2-3, is as follows: GAGVSQSPRYKVTKRGQDVALRCDPISGHVSLYWYRQALGQGPEFLTYFNYEAQQDKSGLPNDRFSAERPEGSISTLTIQRTEQRDSAMYRCASSLTLAGGPSQGDTQYFGPGTRLTVL.

Points on this clonotype: A much more abundant neighbour one base away suggests this may be a read error. The chain couples TRBV12-3 or TRBV12-4 to TRBJ1-1; TRBD1 might be the D (5 bases). Deletions cut 6 bases from V and 5 bases from J, with 19 bases between. This CDR3 is built from 15 residues. DNA of the CDR3: TGTGCCAGCAGGACACACAGGTGTGAAGGGACTGAAGCTTTCTTT. Amino acids: CASRTHRCEGTEAFF.

Comments on this clonotype: A much larger clone lies one base from this, so it may be a read error. The chain employs TRBV28 and TRBJ2-7; D possibly uses TRBD1 or TRBD2 (5 bases each). CDR3 length: 13 amino acids. Germline CDR1 is MDHEN and CDR2 is SYDVKM. The CDR3 DNA sequence: TGTGCCACTCGGGACCCTGCCTACTACGGGCAGTACTTC. Its translation: CATRDPAYYGQYF.

The table lists this clonotype with many counts. The genes are TRBV4-3 and TRBJ1-3, with no clear D. V was cut by 0 bases and J by 0 bases, with 12 bases left in between. The CDR3 covers 17 residues. Germline V gene lookup returns CDR1 LGHNA and CDR2 YSLEER. CDR3 residues: CASSQDMSQASGNTIYF. Here the CDR3 DNA reads TGCGCCAGCAGCCAAGATATGTCTCAGGCCTCTGGAAACACCATATATTTT.

This clonotype was observed at least ten times. The genes are TRBV9 and TRBJ2-3; D is possibly TRBD1 or TRBD2 (5 bases each). This CDR3 has 17 amino acids. From germline, CDR1 is SGDLS and CDR2 YYNGEE. The V end was cut by 4 bases, the J end by 1 base, with 19 bases between. The CDR3 spells CASSSAVGDLRTDTQYF. CDR3 in DNA: TGTGCCAGCAGCTCCGCGGTGGGGGATCTCCGCACAGATACGCAGTATTTT. The full variable domain, with the rest looked up from reference TRBV9 and TRBJ2-3, is DSGVTQTPKHLITATGQRVTLRCSPRSGDLSVYWYQQSLDQGLQFLIQYYNGEERAKGNILERFSAQQFPDLHSELNLSSLELGDSALYFCASSSAVGDLRTDTQYFGPGTRLTVL.

This clonotype was seen a few times. The chain uses TRBV27 and TRBJ2-2; TRBD2 matches 13 bases. J lost 6 bases, V lost 3 bases, and 4 bases had no gene match. Per germline, CDR1 MNHEY and CDR2 SMNVEV (reference sequence). CDR3 length: 16 amino acids. CDR3 in DNA: TGTGCCAGCAGTTTCCGGACTAGCGGGAGTCCCGGGGAGCTGTTTTTT. This codes for CASSFRTSGSPGELFF.

This chain joins TRBV6-5 and TRBJ2-7; 8 bases fit TRBD1. CDR3 length: 14 residues. V shed 4 bases and J 5 bases; nucleotides not matched to a gene: 7. The germline gives CDR1 MNHEY, CDR2 SVGAGI. CDR3: CASSLDRAFNEQYF. The CDR3 DNA follows: TGTGCCAGCAGTTTGGACAGGGCTTTTAACGAGCAGTACTTC.

This clonotype was picked up a small number of times. This sequence joins TRBV9 and TRBJ2-5, with D perhaps TRBD1 (6 bases). In germline, CDR1 is SGDLS, CDR2 YYNGEE. The CDR3 runs to 15 residues. The V end lost 3 bases, the J end lost 2 bases, and 14 bases lay between the germline ends. The CDR3 sequence: CASSGLDSPQETQYF. Here the CDR3 DNA reads TGTGCCAGCAGCGGGCTGGACAGTCCACAAGAGACCCAGTACTTC.